This T cell receptor (beta chain) was sequenced in a study of beta chain features in type 1 diabetes. Reverse transcribing all isolated RNA meant expressed TCRB transcripts were sequenced. An average of approximately 4 million reads was obtained for naive, central memory and regulatory T cell samples. Libraries were prepared by immunoSEQ multiplex PCR; TCRdb keeps only in-frame clonotypes and omits some of them. The sample has about 410,000 clones, roughly 14% seen once. Sample: naive CD4+ T cells from blood. The source of this sequence is a man under 40 in good health.

The CDR3 DNA sequence: TGTGCCAGCAGCCAAGCACAACAGGGGGGCGCAGATACGCAGTATTTT. Its translation is CASSQAQQGGADTQYF. The chain employs TRBV4-2 and TRBJ2-3, with 8 positions matching TRBD1. After removal of 1 base from V and 4 bases from J, the junction contained 7 bases not matched to a gene. CDR3 size: 16 residues. Per the germline V gene, CDR1 is LGHNA and CDR2 is YNFKEQ.